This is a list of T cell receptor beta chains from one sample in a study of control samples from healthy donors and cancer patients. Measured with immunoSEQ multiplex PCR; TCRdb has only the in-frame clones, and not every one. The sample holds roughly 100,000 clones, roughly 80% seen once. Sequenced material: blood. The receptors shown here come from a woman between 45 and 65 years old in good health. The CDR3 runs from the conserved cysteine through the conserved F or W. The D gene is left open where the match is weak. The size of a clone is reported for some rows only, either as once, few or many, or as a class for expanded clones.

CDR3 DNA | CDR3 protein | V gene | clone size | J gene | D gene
TGTGCCAGCAGTCCCTTCGGACAGGGGAGCAATCAGCCCCAGCATTTT | CASSPFGQGSNQPQHF | TRBV6-6 | - | TRBJ1-5 | TRBD1
TGTGCCAGCAGCTTGAGGGGGGCGGAAGAGACCCAGTACTTC | CASSLRGAEETQYF | TRBV5-4 | - | TRBJ2-5 | -
TGTGCCAGTAGTCCCCTCCCCCCGGGCAGTGAGCAGTTCTTC | CASSPLPPGSEQFF | TRBV19 | - | TRBJ2-1 | -
TGTGCCTGGCAATTGGGGGCGGGAGTTATGGACGAGCAGTACTTC | CAWQLGAGVMDEQYF | TRBV30 | - | TRBJ2-7 | -
TGTGCCAGTAGTATCTCCGGTTTCGACACCGGGGAGCTGTTTTTT | CASSISGFDTGELFF | TRBV19 | - | TRBJ2-2 | -
TGTGCCACCAGCTTAGTCCGGGGCGAGACCCAGTACTTC | CATSLVRGETQYF | TRBV15 | - | TRBJ2-5 | -
TGTGCCACCAGCAGAGAAGGGGGTAATGAAAAACTGTTTTTT | CATSREGGNEKLFF | TRBV15 | once | TRBJ1-4 | -
TGCGCCAGCAGCCAAGACTGGACAGGGTCCTCCCGGGGAGATGAAGCTTTCTTT | CASSQDWTGSSRGDEAFF | TRBV4-3 | - | TRBJ1-1 | TRBD1
TGTGCCAGCTCACCACCTAGGGGAATTAACACTGAAGCTTTCTTT | CASSPPRGINTEAFF | TRBV18 | - | TRBJ1-1 | -
TGTGCCAGCAGTTTAAACGACAGGGTGAGGACTGAAGCTTTCTTT | CASSLNDRVRTEAFF | TRBV28 | - | TRBJ1-1 | TRBD1
TGTGCCAGCAGCTTGAAGCGGGGGGGCACAGATACGCAGTATTTT | CASSLKRGGTDTQYF | TRBV5-4 | - | TRBJ2-3 | TRBD2
TGCGCCAGCTCACCGGGACAGGGGACGGATAATTCACCCCTCCACTTT | CASSPGQGTDNSPLHF | TRBV5-1 | - | TRBJ1-6 | TRBD1
TGTGCCAGCAGTTTAGCGACAGGCAACTATGGCTACACCTTC | CASSLATGNYGYTF | TRBV27 | - | TRBJ1-2 | -
TGTGCCAGCAGTCAAAGGACAGGCGGGGAGACCCAGTACTTC | CASSQRTGGETQYF | TRBV27 | - | TRBJ2-5 | TRBD1
TGTGCCAGCAGCCAAGTGGCGGTTCTCGGGACAACGAATGAGCAGTTCTTC | CASSQVAVLGTTNEQFF | TRBV4-2 | - | TRBJ2-1 | -
TGCGCCAGCAGCCAAGACGACCGACTCGGAGCAGATACGCAGTATTTT | CASSQDDRLGADTQYF | TRBV4-1 | - | TRBJ2-3 | -
TGTGCCAGCAGCTTACGACTAGCGGGGTCCTACGAGCAGTACTTC | CASSLRLAGSYEQYF | TRBV13 | - | TRBJ2-7 | TRBD2
TGTGCCAGCAGCCCGACTGAAGAAGAGACCCAGTACTTC | CASSPTEEETQYF | TRBV12-3/TRBV12-4 | - | TRBJ2-5 | -
TGCGCCAGCAGCGTGGGGGGAATATCGGGCAACGAGCAGTACTTC | CASSVGGISGNEQYF | TRBV5-1 | - | TRBJ2-7 | -
TGTGCCAGCAGTTCGGGTATTTACAATGAGCAGTTCTTC | CASSSGIYNEQFF | TRBV6-2/TRBV6-3 | - | TRBJ2-1 | -
TGTGCCAGCAGCCCACGTGGTGGGTACGAGCAGTACTTC | CASSPRGGYEQYF | TRBV7-3 | - | TRBJ2-7 | -
TGCGCCAGCAGACCTCCTAGGGGGAACACTGAAGCTTTCTTT | CASRPPRGNTEAFF | TRBV4-1 | - | TRBJ1-1 | -
TGTGCCAGCAGTGAAGAGGGTTGGGAGGGCTACACCTTC | CASSEEGWEGYTF | TRBV6-1 | - | TRBJ1-2 | -
TGTGCCAGCAGCTTCTTCAGGGGGGAGACCCAGTACTTC | CASSFFRGETQYF | TRBV11-3 | - | TRBJ2-5 | TRBD1
TGTGCCAGCAGCTTGGGACAGCGGTACCCCTACAATGAGCAGTTCTTC | CASSLGQRYPYNEQFF | TRBV5-6 | - | TRBJ2-1 | -
TGTGCCAGCAGCTTAGCGTGGGGGGGAAATTCACCCCTCCACTTT | CASSLAWGGNSPLHF | TRBV7-2 | once | TRBJ1-6 | -
TGTGCCAGCAGCCGTGGGGTGCGGGGCACAGATACGCAGTATTTT | CASSRGVRGTDTQYF | TRBV7-9 | - | TRBJ2-3 | -
TGTGCCAGCAGCCCACGGGGGCAGACGAAAAATACGCAGTATTTT | CASSPRGQTKNTQYF | TRBV7-2 | - | TRBJ2-3 | -
TGTGCCAGCAGCTTAGCGCCCGGACAAATGGCTTTCTTT | CASSLAPGQMAFF | TRBV7-8 | - | TRBJ1-1 | -
TGTGCCAGCAACGGGGGGCTTCATAATTCACCCCTCCACTTT | CASNGGLHNSPLHF | TRBV5-8 | - | TRBJ1-6 | -
TGTGCCAGCAGCTTAATACAGGGCCAGCCCCAGCATTTT | CASSLIQGQPQHF | TRBV7-9 | - | TRBJ1-5 | -
TGTGCCAGCAGTGAATATGAGAAGGGGGGCTACTCTAGCACAGATACGCAGTATTTT | CASSEYEKGGYSSTDTQYF | TRBV6-1 | - | TRBJ2-3 | -